This entry features one TCR beta chain sequence. This record belongs to a study of blood T cell repertoires in COVID-19. The CDR3 totals 12 residues. V lost 8 bases to trimming and J lost 4 bases, with 11 bases between them. Germline CDR1 is LNHDA and CDR2 is SQIVND (reference sequence). Profiled with immunoSEQ multiplex PCR; TCRdb holds only in-frame clones, not every one. The sample gives 80,000 to 90,000 clones, 70% to 90% of which show up once; roughly 5.4% is in the top ten. The specimen sequenced was peripheral blood. The source of this sequence is a man in his 60s with acute or convalescent COVID-19. The chain couples TRBV19 to TRBJ1-2; D remains ambiguous. The CDR3 sequence is CASHTALYGYTF. The CDR3 DNA sequence: TGTGCCAGTCATACAGCCCTCTATGGCTACACCTTC. Full variable domain (rest looked up from reference TRBV19 and TRBJ1-2): DGGITQSPKYLFRKEGQNVTLSCEQNLNHDAMYWYRQDPGQGLRLIYYSQIVNDFQKGDIAEGYSVSREKKESFPLTVTSAQKNPTAFYLCASHTALYGYTFGSGTRLTVV.